This TCR beta chain was recorded in a study of T cell responses to AZD1222 COVID-19 vaccine. Data came from immunoSEQ multiplex PCR; TCRdb stores just in-frame clones and leaves some out. Of about 140,000 clones listed, more than 80% are singletons. This clone was detected only once. The antigen remains unidentified. Study results and caveats: Nearly half of spike-specific TCRs reportedly target unmutated variant regions. Females outnumbered males among donors, who were mostly white British; clonal diversity was possibly underestimated. The study sampled repertoires only after the peak T cell response.

This CDR3 region has 19 residues. V lost 5 bases, J lost 2 bases, and 27 bases lay in between. In germline, CDR1 is PRHDT, CDR2 FYEKMQ (reference sequence). This sequence originates from an adult in good health. Sequencing used peripheral blood, obtained on day 0 of MenACWY control vaccination. The chain combines TRBV13 with TRBJ1-2, with D possibly TRBD1 on 5 matching bases. The CDR3 region is CASSIRERQLPNTNYGYTF. In nucleotides, the CDR3 is TGTGCCAGCAGCATCAGAGAAAGACAGCTTCCAAACACCAACTATGGCTACACCTTC.